The 13 T cell receptor beta chains below all came from one sample that was sequenced in a study of T cells in Graves' hyperthyroidism and ophthalmopathy. RNA transcripts were the template for amplifying TCR beta CDR3 regions. Initially, a first-round RT-PCR of the TCR CDR3 employed the HTBI primer set. TCRdb independently ran MiXCR on the multiplex PCR reads; one entry per CDR3 protein. The sample consists of hundreds of thousands of distinct CDR3 sequences, about 14% of them appearing once. The sequencing sample was made of blood. The receptors derive from a man younger than 35 with Graves' ophthalmopathy.

CDR3 sequence (DNA): TGCGCCAGCAGCTTGATGCAGGGGGGATGCAATCAGCCCCAGCATTTT. It codes for CASSLMQGGCNQPQHF. V gene TRBV5-1 combines with J gene TRBJ1-5; 7 nucleotides match TRBD1. The V and J ends lost 1 base and 2 bases, in that order; junction bases with no gene match: 6. CDR3 length: 16 amino acids. The germline V gene encodes CDR1 SGHRS and CDR2 YFSETQ.

The V and J genes are TRBV4-1 and TRBJ2-3; 12 nucleotides agree with TRBD2. CDR3 length equals 16 residues. The V and J ends lost 3 bases and 5 bases, in that order; junction bases with no gene match: 6. Germline V gene sequence: CDR1 MGHRA, CDR2 YSYEKL. In nucleotides, the CDR3 is TGCGCCAGCAGCCAGGGATCGACTAGCGGGGGAGATACGCAGTATTTT. It codes for CASSQGSTSGGDTQYF.

The rearrangement uses TRBV5-1 and TRBJ2-7; tentative D call: TRBD1 (6 bases). The V gene's germline CDR1 is SGHRS and CDR2 YFSETQ. This CDR3 is 15 amino acids long. V lost 2 bases, J lost 0 bases, and 12 bases lay in between. The CDR3 loop reads CASSLLGTNSYEQYF. In DNA form, the CDR3 reads TGCGCCAGCAGCTTATTAGGGACAAACTCCTACGAGCAGTACTTC.

The V gene is TRBV7-9, the J gene TRBJ1-2; tentatively, D is TRBD1 (6 bases). The CDR3 runs to 11 residues. In germline, CDR1 is SEHNR, CDR2 FQNEAQ (reference sequence). Between the trimmed V and J ends, which lost 8 bases and 8 bases, there was a span of 12 bases. CDR3 in amino acids: CASEQGIGYTF. The CDR3 DNA follows: TGTGCCAGCGAGCAGGGGATAGGCTACACCTTC.

This clonotype was picked up many times. The V call is TRBV11-3, the J call TRBJ1-4; D unclear. The V gene's germline CDR1 is SGHNT and CDR2 YENEEA. The CDR3 extends over 14 amino acids. The V gene lost 3 bases and the J gene lost 0 bases, with 5 bases spanning the gap. CDR3 DNA sequence: TGTGCCAGCAGCTTGGAATCAACTAATGAAAAACTGTTTTTT. It translates to CASSLESTNEKLFF.

This clonotype was counted at least ten times. The genes are TRBV6-5 and TRBJ2-5; D is unclear. Trimming took 0 bases from V and 2 from J, leaving 1 base between them. Germline values: CDR1 MNHEY, CDR2 SVGAGI. The CDR3 is made up of 12 amino acids. This CDR3 is CASSYSQETQYF. The CDR3 coding sequence is TGTGCCAGCAGTTACTCGCAAGAGACCCAGTACTTC.

There are many counts of this clonotype. The V call is TRBV3-1, the J call TRBJ2-5; 9 bases line up with TRBD2. CDR3 length: 17 amino acids. Germline V gives CDR1 LGHDT, CDR2 YNNKEL (reference sequence). With 0 bases clipped from V and 5 bases from J, the junction kept 10 bases outside the gene matches. The CDR3 here is CASSQDVRGSGSETQYF. The CDR3 DNA reads as TGTGCCAGCAGCCAAGATGTGAGGGGTAGCGGGAGTGAGACCCAGTACTTC.

The sample holds many counts of this clonotype. V and J are TRBV25-1 and TRBJ2-5; 7 bases align to TRBD1. The CDR3 is made up of 14 amino acids. Unmatched junction bases numbered 5, after V lost 5 bases and J lost 2 bases. Per germline, CDR1 MGHDK and CDR2 SYGVNS. The CDR3: CASSQPGQQETQYF. The CDR3 region has the DNA TGTGCCAGCAGTCAACCGGGACAGCAAGAGACCCAGTACTTC.

This clonotype was seen ten or more times. The chain has TRBV6-1 and TRBJ2-5, with TRBD2 matching over 12 bases. The length of the CDR3 is 15 residues. Germline CDR1 and CDR2: MNHNS and SASEGT. V dropped 5 bases and J dropped 3; count of bases not matched to a gene: 4. The CDR3 DNA follows: TGTGCCAGCAGTTATTGGACTAGCGGGAAAGAGACCCAGTACTTC. Its translation is CASSYWTSGKETQYF.

The rearrangement uses TRBV19 and TRBJ1-1; D is ambiguous. V gave up 5 bases and J gave up 3 bases, with 7 bases separating them. Germline V gene sequence: CDR1 LNHDA, CDR2 SQIVND (reference sequence). The CDR3 covers 12 residues. The CDR3 here is CASSDVYTEAFF. The CDR3 coding sequence is TGTGCCAGTAGTGATGTTTACACTGAAGCTTTCTTT.

The rearrangement joins TRBV5-1 to TRBJ1-1, with 8 bases fitting TRBD1. CDR1 SGHRS and CDR2 YFSETQ come from the germline V gene. V gave up 3 bases and J gave up 1 base; unmatched junction bases: 14. CDR3 length: 18 residues. CDR3 sequence: CASSSGQGLGGENTEAFF. In nucleotides, the CDR3 is TGCGCCAGCAGCTCTGGACAGGGTCTGGGCGGGGAGAACACTGAAGCTTTCTTT.

In its sample, this clonotype was seen a few times. This chain links TRBV7-6 with TRBJ2-3; possibly TRBD2 for D (5 bases). V dropped 4 bases and J dropped 2 bases, with 13 bases sitting between them. The length of the CDR3 is 15 residues. The germline V gene has CDR1 SGHVS and CDR2 FNYEAQ. The CDR3 is CASSSSRLATDTQYF. For the CDR3, the DNA is TGTGCCAGCAGCTCATCTCGGCTAGCCACAGATACGCAGTATTTT.

This clonotype was observed at least ten times. The chain joins TRBV11-2 to TRBJ2-3, with a tentative D call TRBD2 (6 bases). V shed 4 bases and J shed 2 bases, with 7 bases lying between them. The length of the CDR3 is 13 residues. Germline CDR1 reads SGHAT; CDR2 reads FQNNGV. This CDR3 reads CASSSDYTDTQYF. CDR3 bases: TGTGCCAGCAGCTCGGACTACACAGATACGCAGTATTTT.